The T cell receptor (beta chain) described here comes from a study of T cells in Graves' hyperthyroidism and ophthalmopathy. On the study more broadly: The authors collected peripheral blood at initial diagnosis, before any treatment.

J was trimmed by 8 bases and V by 3 bases; bases with no gene match: 9. This CDR3 region has 14 residues. Germline CDR1 is LNHNV and CDR2 is YYDKDF (reference sequence). Many counts were recorded for this clonotype. PBMCs were collected from a roughly 10 ml volume of fresh peripheral blood. Amplified TCR beta CDR3 regions came from RNA transcripts. In the first-round RT-PCR of the TCR CDR3, the HTBI primer set was used. One entry per CDR3 protein results from TCRdb running MiXCR on the multiplex PCR reads. The sample lists 800,000 or so distinct CDR3 sequences; around 38% were seen once. V usage is TRBV15 and J usage is TRBJ1-2; 7 nucleotides align to TRBD1. The clonotype was recovered from a man aged 18 to 35 with Graves' hyperthyroidism. Material: blood. Here the CDR3 reads CATSRTGTAEGYTF. The CDR3, as DNA: TGTGCCACCAGCAGGACCGGGACAGCGGAAGGCTACACCTTC.